The next 28 T cell receptor beta chains were all read from a single sample in a study of beta chain features in type 1 diabetes. Study-level results: All four CD4+ subsets from Type 1 diabetes patients carried moderately but significantly shorter TCRB CDR3s.

The whole isolated RNA underwent reverse transcription, so sequencing captured expressed TCRB transcripts. Sequenced by immunoSEQ multiplex PCR; TCRdb stores in-frame clones only, minus some. The profile shows 600,000 to 750,000 clones, 9.5% to 15% of them singletons. The antigens these receptors bind are not known. The sequenced sample was naive CD4+ T cells from blood. Receptors originate from a man aged 30 to 45 with type 1 diabetes.

This clone showed up just a few times. The rearrangement joins TRBV2 to TRBJ1-2; D call uncertain. V was shortened by 7 bases and J by 5 bases, with 11 bases between the two germline ends. CDR1 is SNHLY, CDR2 FYNNEI, per germline. The CDR3 loop spans 12 amino acids. The CDR3 region is CASTQLTYGYTF. The CDR3, as DNA: TGTGCCAGCACCCAGCTGACTTATGGCTACACCTTC.

The chain has TRBV25-1 and TRBJ2-1; 8 nucleotides line up with TRBD1. The J segment lost 6 bases and the V segment lost 7 bases, leaving 11 bases of the junction unmatched. The length of the CDR3 is 15 residues. Germline V CDR1 and CDR2: MGHDK, SYGVNS. CDR3 in DNA: TGTGCCAGCACCCCCACGACAGGGGTCGGCAATGAGCAGTTCTTC. Its protein product is CASTPTTGVGNEQFF.

The genes are TRBV5-1 and TRBJ1-2, with 8 bases that match TRBD1. Germline CDR1 is SGHRS and CDR2 is YFSETQ. The V segment lost 3 bases and the J segment 7 bases; nucleotides outside the gene matches: 2. CDR3 length equals 12 residues. CDR3 protein: CASSSDRVGYTF. Written as DNA, the CDR3 is TGCGCCAGCAGCTCGGACAGGGTTGGCTACACCTTC.

The rearrangement uses TRBV7-9 and TRBJ2-5, with TRBD2 matching over 8 bases. Germline V gene sequence: CDR1 SEHNR, CDR2 FQNEAQ (reference sequence). The V gene end was trimmed by 5 bases and the J gene end by 5 bases; junction bases not matched to a gene: 4. CDR3 length equals 13 residues. The CDR3 region has the DNA TGTGCCAGCAGCCGGGGGGGCCAGGAGACCCAGTACTTC. This sequence encodes CASSRGGQETQYF.

This clone was seen only a few times. V and J are TRBV4-3 and TRBJ2-5; 7 bases fit TRBD1. Trimming removed 0 bases from V and 5 bases from J; junction bases left unmatched: 6. The CDR3 has 15 residues. Germline values: CDR1 LGHNA, CDR2 YSLEER. CDR3 protein: CASSQERGRAETQYF. CDR3 sequence (DNA): TGCGCCAGCAGCCAAGAGAGGGGGCGGGCGGAGACCCAGTACTTC.

This clone was found a few times. The V gene is TRBV14, the J gene TRBJ1-1; D might be TRBD1 (5 bases). V was shortened by 1 base and J by 5 bases, with 8 bases between the two germline ends. Per germline, CDR1 SGHDN and CDR2 FVKESK. CDR3 size: 13 residues. The CDR3 protein is CASSQVWGTEAFF. In DNA, the CDR3 is TGTGCCAGCAGCCAAGTATGGGGGACTGAAGCTTTCTTT.

The rearrangement links TRBV19 to TRBJ1-2; D not resolved. The CDR3 is 13 amino acids. Germline loops: CDR1 LNHDA, CDR2 SQIVND (reference sequence). Trimming took off 6 bases at V and 2 bases at J, with 10 bases between the two ends. CDR3 DNA: TGTGCCAGTAGCCGGGTGTCGAACTATGGCTACACCTTC. Translation: CASSRVSNYGYTF.

CDR3 DNA sequence: TGTGCCAGCAGTGAATATTCGGGGGGGCCTAATACGCAGTATTTT. Translating it yields CASSEYSGGPNTQYF. V is TRBV2 and J is TRBJ2-3; the match to TRBD2 covers 8 bases. Trimming took 2 bases from V and 7 from J; bases not matched to a gene: 8. The CDR3 has 15 residues. The germline V gene encodes CDR1 SNHLY and CDR2 FYNNEI. Full variable domain (outside the CDR3, taken from reference TRBV2 and TRBJ2-3): EPEVTQTPSHQVTQMGQEVILRCVPISNHLYFYWYRQILGQKVEFLVSFYNNEISEKSEIFDDQFSVERPDGSNFTLKIRSTKLEDSAMYFCASSEYSGGPNTQYFGPGTRLTVL.

In regard to this clone: The same CDR3 is also encoded by other DNA sequences in this sample. The rearrangement links TRBV11-2 to TRBJ2-1, with TRBD2 matching over 10 bases. J gave up 4 bases and V 5 bases, and 5 bases lay outside the gene matches. This CDR3 has 15 residues. The germline V gene has CDR1 SGHAT and CDR2 FQNNGV. The CDR3 spells CASSLAGVTYNEQFF. DNA for the CDR3: TGTGCCAGCAGCCTAGCGGGGGTGACTTACAATGAGCAGTTCTTC.

This clone was detected a few times. The chain joins TRBV29-1 to TRBJ2-7; 8 nucleotides agree with TRBD1. Trimming took 7 bases from V and 1 from J; bases not matched to a gene: 6. The CDR3 spans 13 residues. Germline lookup yields CDR1 SQVTM and CDR2 ANQGSEA. CDR3: CSASGTGSYEQYF. DNA of the CDR3: TGCAGCGCATCCGGGACAGGATCCTACGAGCAGTACTTC.

The chain joins TRBV10-3 to TRBJ2-3; D possibly corresponds to TRBD1 (5 bases). The CDR3 length is 13 residues. The V gene lost 8 bases and the J gene lost 2 bases, with 11 bases spanning the gap. Per germline, CDR1 ENHRY and CDR2 SYGVKD. The CDR3 DNA sequence: TGTGCCATCTGCGAAGGGGACACAGATACGCAGTATTTT. It translates to CAICEGDTDTQYF.

There are a few counts of this clone. The chain is built from TRBV7-9 and TRBJ1-2; D ambiguous. Trimming took off 6 bases at V and 4 bases at J, with 18 bases between the two ends. This CDR3 is 15 amino acids long. Germline assignment: CDR1 SEHNR and CDR2 FQNEAQ (reference sequence). The CDR3 reads CASRTGRDSFYGYTF. In DNA form, the CDR3 reads TGTGCCAGCAGGACCGGACGAGACTCCTTCTATGGCTACACCTTC.

V gene TRBV15 combines with J gene TRBJ1-5, with D perhaps matching TRBD1 (5 bases). V lost 1 base to trimming and J lost 2 bases, with 15 bases between them. The CDR3 sequence is 17 residues long. Germline CDR1 LNHNV, CDR2 YYDKDF (reference sequence). The CDR3 here is CATSRAPGRVGNQPQHF. CDR3 nucleotides: TGTGCCACCAGCAGAGCCCCGGGGCGGGTTGGCAATCAGCCCCAGCATTTT. Full variable domain (rest looked up from reference TRBV15 and TRBJ1-5): DAMVIQNPRYQVTQFGKPVTLSCSQTLNHNVMYWYQQKSSQAPKLLFHYYDKDFNNEADTPDNFQSRRPNTSFCFLDIRSPGLGDTAMYLCATSRAPGRVGNQPQHFGDGTRLSIL.

This rearrangement joins TRBV9 to TRBJ1-3; no firm D call. The CDR3 length is 15 residues. V lost 3 bases and J 0 bases, leaving 10 bases between the germline ends. Germline CDR1 is SGDLS and CDR2 is YYNGEE. This CDR3 is CASSESVSSGNTIYF. The CDR3 bases are TGTGCCAGCAGCGAGAGCGTGAGCTCTGGAAACACCATATATTTT.

A few counts support this clone. Other DNA sequences in the sample encode the same CDR3. CDR3 sequence: CASSLEGGETQYF. The CDR3 DNA sequence: TGCGCCAGCAGCTTGGAAGGGGGTGAGACCCAGTACTTC. The chain joins TRBV5-1 to TRBJ2-5; TRBD1 is a possible D gene (6 bases). This CDR3 is built from 13 residues. The germline gives CDR1 SGHRS, CDR2 YFSETQ. V was trimmed by 0 bases and J by 5 bases, leaving 8 bases between them.

This clone turned up a few times. This rearrangement joins TRBV4-3 to TRBJ1-3; D gene unclear. CDR1 and CDR2 from the germline V gene are LGHNA and YSLEER. This CDR3 has 15 residues. Deletions cut 4 bases from V and 2 bases from J, with 12 bases between. The CDR3 DNA sequence: TGCGCCAGCAGCCCCCAGGCGGCAGCTGGAAACACCATATATTTT. This encodes CASSPQAAAGNTIYF.

This rearrangement joins TRBV18 to TRBJ2-7; the D is unclear. V lost 3 bases and J lost 2, with 11 bases in between. The CDR3 length is 14 residues. Germline V gene lookup returns CDR1 KGHSH and CDR2 LQKENI. The CDR3 region has the DNA TGTGCCAGCTCACCTCCGGTACAGCCCTACGAGCAGTACTTC. Amino acids: CASSPPVQPYEQYF.

This clone was seen more than once but under ten times. This rearrangement joins TRBV14 to TRBJ1-2; no clear D gene. Trimming left V 6 bases short and J 8 bases short, with 19 bases between. Germline CDR1 is SGHDN and CDR2 is FVKESK. The CDR3 spans 14 residues. The CDR3 DNA sequence: TGTGCCAGCAGTGAGGAGGCCTTTTTGGGAGGCTACACCTTC. Translated, it gives CASSEEAFLGGYTF.

The CDR3 sequence: CASSQGYAGSIYEQYF. The CDR3 DNA reads TGCGCCAGCAGCCAAGGTTACGCAGGGAGCATCTACGAGCAGTACTTC. This chain uses TRBV4-3 with TRBJ2-7; perhaps D is TRBD1 or TRBD2 (5 bases each). Germline CDR1 LGHNA, CDR2 YSLEER. The length of the CDR3 is 16 residues. V was clipped by 1 base and J by 3 bases, with 16 bases between them.

This chain joins TRBV4-3 and TRBJ1-1; unclear D gene. This CDR3 region has 13 residues. V was shortened by 0 bases and J by 9 bases, with 11 bases between the two germline ends. Germline-derived CDR1 and CDR2 are LGHNA and YSLEER. CDR3 in amino acids: CASSQDRGGQAFF. The CDR3 bases are TGCGCCAGCAGCCAAGATCGGGGAGGGCAAGCTTTCTTT.

The chain couples TRBV25-1 to TRBJ1-2, with no clear D. From germline, CDR1 is MGHDK and CDR2 SYGVNS. This CDR3 contains 12 residues. V was trimmed by 6 bases and J by 0 bases, leaving 5 bases between them. CDR3 residues: CASSIANYGYTF. The CDR3 nucleotides are TGTGCCAGCAGCATTGCTAACTATGGCTACACCTTC.

This clone was seen more than once but under ten times. The rearrangement links TRBV7-3 to TRBJ1-1; D unclear. CDR1 and CDR2 (germline): SGHTA, FQGTGA. V dropped 5 bases and J dropped 0 bases, with 10 bases sitting between them. The CDR3 has 14 residues. The CDR3 region is CASSPTVMNTEAFF. The CDR3 nucleotides are TGTGCCAGCAGCCCGACGGTCATGAACACTGAAGCTTTCTTT. The full variable domain, completed using reference TRBV7-3 and TRBJ1-1, is GAGVSQTPSNKVTEKGKYVELRCDPISGHTALYWYRQSLGQGPEFLIYFQGTGAADDSGLPNDRFFAVRPEGSVSTLKIQRTERGDSAVYLCASSPTVMNTEAFFGQGTRLTVV.

The V and J genes are TRBV6-6 and TRBJ2-1, with D hard to call. From germline, CDR1 is MNHNY and CDR2 SVGAGI (reference sequence). With 4 bases removed from V and 2 bases from J, the gap between germline ends came to 6 bases. The CDR3 runs to 13 residues. CDR3 in amino acids: CASSFPTYNEQFF. The CDR3 DNA sequence: TGTGCCAGCAGTTTCCCTACCTACAATGAGCAGTTCTTC.

The chain links TRBV11-2 to TRBJ2-1; tentative D call: TRBD2 (7 bases). The CDR3 loop spans 15 amino acids. V shed 1 base and J shed 10 bases, with 17 bases lying between them. Germline values: CDR1 SGHAT, CDR2 FQNNGV. CDR3 sequence (DNA): TGTGCCAGCAGCTTAGCCTCTGGGGGGGCCCGGGAGCAGTTCTTC. This encodes CASSLASGGAREQFF. Looking up the rest from reference TRBV11-2 and TRBJ2-1 gives the full variable domain: EAGVAQSPRYKIIEKRQSVAFWCNPISGHATLYWYQQILGQGPKLLIQFQNNGVVDDSQLPKDRFSAERLKGVDSTLKIQPAKLEDSAVYLCASSLASGGAREQFFGPGTRLTVL.

In its sample, this clone was seen a few times. V gene TRBV5-4 combines with J gene TRBJ2-1; weak D call: TRBD1 (6 bases). The CDR3 runs 15 residues. Between the trimmed V and J ends, which lost 2 bases and 1 base, there was a span of 10 bases. Germline CDR1 reads SGHNT; CDR2 reads YYREEE (reference sequence). The CDR3 is CASSFGQMSYNEQFF. DNA of the CDR3: TGTGCCAGCAGCTTCGGACAGATGTCCTACAATGAGCAGTTCTTC.

The chain carries TRBV5-6 and TRBJ2-5, with D perhaps matching TRBD1 (6 bases). The CDR3 sequence is 15 residues long. V dropped 1 base and J dropped 2 bases, with 12 bases sitting between them. From germline, CDR1 is SGHDT and CDR2 YYEEEE. The CDR3 DNA follows: TGTGCCAGCAGCTTGTGGACAGCTACTCAAGAGACCCAGTACTTC. Protein: CASSLWTATQETQYF.

This clone was seen more than once but under ten times. The rearrangement joins TRBV14 to TRBJ2-1; no clear D. Trimming left V 2 bases short and J 9 bases short, with 11 bases between. The CDR3 loop spans 13 amino acids. Germline CDR1 is SGHDN and CDR2 is FVKESK. The CDR3 is CASSQIRVGEQFF. CDR3 DNA: TGTGCCAGCAGCCAAATTAGGGTCGGTGAGCAGTTCTTC. The full variable domain, completed using reference TRBV14 and TRBJ2-1, is EAGVTQFPSHSVIEKGQTVTLRCDPISGHDNLYWYRRVMGKEIKFLLHFVKESKQDESGMPNNRFLAERTGGTYSTLKVQPAELEDSGVYFCASSQIRVGEQFFGPGTRLTVL.

The V call is TRBV5-1, the J call TRBJ2-1; 9 bases agree with TRBD2. Trimming took 0 bases from V and 3 from J; bases not matched to a gene: 4. This CDR3 region has 16 residues. CDR1 SGHRS and CDR2 YFSETQ come from the germline V gene. The CDR3 region has the DNA TGCGCCAGCAGCTTGGCCGCAGCGGGGGGCTACAATGAGCAGTTCTTC. Amino acids: CASSLAAAGGYNEQFF.